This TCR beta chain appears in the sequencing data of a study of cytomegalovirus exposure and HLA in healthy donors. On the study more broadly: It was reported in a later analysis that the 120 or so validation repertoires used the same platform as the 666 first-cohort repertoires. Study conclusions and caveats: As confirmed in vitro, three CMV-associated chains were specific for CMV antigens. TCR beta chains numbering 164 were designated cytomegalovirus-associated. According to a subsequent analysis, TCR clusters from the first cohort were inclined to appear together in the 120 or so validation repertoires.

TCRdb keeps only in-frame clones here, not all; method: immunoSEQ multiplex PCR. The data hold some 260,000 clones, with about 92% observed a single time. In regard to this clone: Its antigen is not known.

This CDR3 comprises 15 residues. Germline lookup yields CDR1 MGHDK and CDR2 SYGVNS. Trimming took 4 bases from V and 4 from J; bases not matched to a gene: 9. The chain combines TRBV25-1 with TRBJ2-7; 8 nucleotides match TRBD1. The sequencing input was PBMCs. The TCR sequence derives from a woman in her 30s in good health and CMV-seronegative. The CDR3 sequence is CASSGAGTGFYEQYF. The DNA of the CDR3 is TGTGCCAGCAGTGGGGCCGGGACAGGATTTTACGAGCAGTACTTC.